Following are 29 T cell receptor beta chains from one sample sequenced in a study of human T cells and chemical hapten exposure. Documented time point: patch test 2, 6 weeks after DPC sensitization. Treatment reported: therapeutic diphenylcyclopropenone sensitization with weekly scalp DPC. MiXCR, run by TCRdb on the RACE reads, gives a single entry per CDR3 protein. The sample lists more than 70,000 distinct CDR3 sequences; under 14% were seen once. This specimen was whole blood, taken in connection with sensitization to the hapten diphenylcyclopropenone (DPC). The receptor source for this set is a man younger than 30 with alopecia areata. Some clones in this sample may be carry-over from other donors' samples.

The rearrangement joins TRBV18 to TRBJ2-2; no reliable D call. CDR1 and CDR2 (germline): KGHSH, LQKENI. The CDR3 loop spans 14 amino acids. V lost 2 bases, J lost 4 bases, and 8 bases lay in between. The CDR3 sequence is CASSPKDSTGELFF. CDR3 sequence (DNA): TGTGCCAGCTCACCAAAGGATTCCACCGGGGAGCTGTTTTTT.

This clonotype was found many times. In nucleotides, the CDR3 is TGTGCCAGCAGCGCCCGGACAGGGGGTAACACCGGGGAGCTGTTTTTT. It specifies CASSARTGGNTGELFF. The rearrangement joins TRBV7-3 to TRBJ2-2; 10 bases match TRBD1. J lost 2 bases, V lost 5 bases, and 5 bases had no gene match. In germline, CDR1 is SGHTA, CDR2 FQGTGA. The CDR3 is made up of 16 amino acids.

The J gene is TRBJ1-5, the V gene TRBV29-1; D not resolved. There are 13 residues in the CDR3. The ends were cut back, 5 bases at V and 2 bases at J, with 10 bases in the middle. CDR1 and CDR2 (germline): SQVTM, ANQGSEA. The CDR3 DNA sequence: TGCAGCGTTCGGGGTTCGGGCAATCAGCCCCAGCATTTT. This codes for CSVRGSGNQPQHF.

This clonotype was found many times. The chain couples TRBV2 to TRBJ1-6, with D tentatively TRBD1 (5 bases). The V gene's germline CDR1 is SNHLY and CDR2 FYNNEI. V lost 6 bases, J lost 3 bases, and 15 bases lay in between. This CDR3 spans 16 amino acids. CDR3 coding DNA: TGTGCCAGCAGGTCCCAGGGAATCGGCTATAATTCACCCCTCCACTTT. As protein: CASRSQGIGYNSPLHF.

This clonotype showed up just a few times. Written as DNA, the CDR3 is TGTGCCAGCAGTCTCAACCCCCAGGGAGTGACTGAAGCTTTCTTT. Encoded protein: CASSLNPQGVTEAFF. J is TRBJ1-1 and V is TRBV12-3 or TRBV12-4, with D tentatively TRBD1 (5 bases). The V end lost 5 bases, the J end lost 5 bases, and 18 bases lay between the germline ends. The CDR3 sequence is 15 residues long.

This clonotype has more than one count but fewer than ten. The chain uses TRBV5-1 and TRBJ2-5, with a possible D match to TRBD2 (6 bases). The germline V and J ends were trimmed by 2 bases and 1 base, with 12 bases remaining between them. Germline V gives CDR1 SGHRS, CDR2 YFSETQ. This CDR3 has 15 residues. This CDR3 reads CASSFVRGAQETQYF. CDR3 nucleotides: TGCGCCAGCAGCTTCGTCCGCGGGGCCCAAGAGACCCAGTACTTC.

This clonotype was picked up a small number of times. The DNA of the CDR3 is TGCGCCAGCAGCCAAAGCGGTCGTAGCACAGATACGCAGTATTTT. Its protein is CASSQSGRSTDTQYF. V is TRBV4-3 and J is TRBJ2-3; TRBD2 is a possible D gene (5 bases). V was pared by 2 bases and J by 0 bases, with 9 bases between. The CDR3 is made up of 15 amino acids. Germline CDR1 reads LGHNA; CDR2 reads YSLEER.

This clonotype was seen a few times. This chain joins TRBV4-1 and TRBJ1-6; D is unclear. Germline V gene data show CDR1 as MGHRA and CDR2 as YSYEKL. Trimming cost V 6 bases and J 10 bases, with 10 bases left between them. The CDR3 consists of 12 residues. For the CDR3, the DNA is TGCGCCAGCAGGGGGATCGAGTCACCCCTCCACTTT. Protein: CASRGIESPLHF.

This clonotype was detected a few times. V usage is TRBV29-1 and J usage is TRBJ2-1, with D possibly being TRBD1 (7 bases). The ends were cut back, 0 bases at V and 9 bases at J, with 15 bases in the middle. The germline V gene encodes CDR1 SQVTM and CDR2 ANQGSEA. The CDR3 extends over 14 amino acids. CDR3 bases: TGCAGCGTTGAAGATCGGGCAGGGGGAGGTGAGCAGTTCTTC. This sequence encodes CSVEDRAGGGEQFF.

The chain joins TRBV12-3 or TRBV12-4 to TRBJ1-3, with a tentative D call TRBD1 (5 bases). The CDR3 covers 14 residues. V was pared by 4 bases and J by 4 bases, with 11 bases between. CDR3 protein: CASSYGTHGNTIYF. As DNA, the CDR3 is TGTGCCAGCAGTTATGGGACGCACGGAAACACCATATATTTT.

This clonotype has only a few counts. The chain recombines TRBV29-1 with TRBJ1-4; 10 positions match TRBD1. The V gene's germline CDR1 is SQVTM and CDR2 ANQGSEA. The CDR3 spans 15 residues. The junction had 13 bases not matched to a gene; V was cut back by 7 bases and J by 8 bases. CDR3 sequence reads: CSAGGQGDHEEKLFF. DNA of the CDR3: TGCAGCGCGGGCGGACAGGGGGACCACGAGGAAAAACTGTTTTTT.

The chain employs TRBV4-3 and TRBJ2-7; no definite D call. The CDR3 sequence is 13 residues long. Germline CDR1 and CDR2: LGHNA and YSLEER. Trimming removed 3 bases from V and 3 bases from J, with 9 bases in between. The CDR3 DNA is TGCGCCAGCAGCCAGCGGACGGGCTACGAGCAGTACTTC. As protein: CASSQRTGYEQYF.

This clonotype was picked up a small number of times. The V call is TRBV7-9, the J call TRBJ2-3; D is perhaps TRBD2 (6 bases). Trimming stripped 1 base from V and 6 bases from J, with 17 bases between. This CDR3 contains 16 residues. Germline lookup yields CDR1 SEHNR and CDR2 FQNEAQ (reference sequence). CDR3: CASSLGGIAGTDTQYF. Here the CDR3 DNA reads TGTGCCAGCAGCTTAGGAGGAATTGCGGGGACTGATACGCAGTATTTT.

This clonotype occurred many times. The rearrangement uses TRBV20-1 and TRBJ2-3; D is unclear. CDR1 and CDR2 (germline): DFQATT, SNEGSKA (reference sequence). The CDR3 covers 11 residues. V was pared by 3 bases and J by 6 bases, with 7 bases between. Written as DNA, the CDR3 is TGCAGTGCTAGCCCCGAGGATACGCAGTATTTT. Translating it yields CSASPEDTQYF.

The chain combines TRBV9 with TRBJ1-1, with TRBD1 identical over 7 bases. J gave up 4 bases and V 4 bases, and 10 bases lay outside the gene matches. Per the germline V gene, CDR1 is SGDLS and CDR2 is YYNGEE. The CDR3 is 15 amino acids. The CDR3 reads CASSPENRGVTEAFF. The CDR3, as DNA: TGTGCCAGCAGCCCTGAAAACAGGGGAGTCACTGAAGCTTTCTTT.

This clonotype occurred many times. The chain uses TRBV18 and TRBJ2-3; perhaps TRBD2 as D (5 bases). Trimming pared 1 base from V and 4 bases from J, leaving 27 bases between. Germline CDR1 reads KGHSH; CDR2 reads LQKENI. The CDR3 sequence is 20 residues long. CDR3 amino acids: CASSPRSGGSSFLVSDTQYF. The CDR3 bases are TGTGCCAGCTCACCACGGAGCGGAGGCAGTTCATTCTTGGTTTCAGATACGCAGTATTTT.

This clonotype was recorded a few times. V usage is TRBV18 and J usage is TRBJ2-5, with D tentatively TRBD1 (5 bases). The V and J ends lost 8 bases and 2 bases respectively, with 12 bases between them. The CDR3 contains 13 residues. Germline-derived CDR1 and CDR2 are KGHSH and LQKENI. Written as DNA, the CDR3 is TGTGCCAGCACCCTCGACAGACAAGAGACCCAGTACTTC. It translates to CASTLDRQETQYF.

This clonotype was observed a handful of times. This rearrangement joins TRBV27 to TRBJ1-1; tentatively, D is TRBD1 (5 bases). The CDR3 spans 13 residues. CDR1 and CDR2 from the germline V gene are MNHEY and SMNVEV (reference sequence). V lost 8 bases to trimming and J lost 10 bases, with 20 bases between them. CDR3 nucleotides: TGTGCCAGCTGTTCGGGAGGGGTCGCGGGAGCTTTCTTT. It is translated as CASCSGGVAGAFF.

The chain is built from TRBV7-3 and TRBJ2-6; D gene unclear. The V gene lost 5 bases and the J gene lost 6 bases, with 14 bases spanning the gap. Germline V gives CDR1 SGHTA, CDR2 FQGTGA. CDR3 length equals 15 residues. CDR3 sequence: CASSPSALEANVLTF. The CDR3 DNA is TGTGCCAGCAGCCCGAGTGCCCTGGAGGCCAACGTCCTGACTTTC. Based on the CDR3 plus reference TRBV7-3 and TRBJ2-6, the full variable domain is GAGVSQTPSNKVTEKGKYVELRCDPISGHTALYWYRQSLGQGPEFLIYFQGTGAADDSGLPNDRFFAVRPEGSVSTLKIQRTERGDSAVYLCASSPSALEANVLTFGAGSRLTVL.

This clonotype was counted many times. The chain joins TRBV6-1 to TRBJ2-7, with D possibly being TRBD2 (6 bases). This CDR3 is built from 14 residues. In germline, CDR1 is MNHNS, CDR2 SASEGT. V shed 4 bases and J shed 3 bases, with 13 bases lying between them. Here the CDR3 reads CASSGRLGNYEQYV. CDR3 DNA: TGTGCCAGCAGTGGACGACTAGGGAACTACGAGCAGTACGTC.

The rearrangement uses TRBV29-1 and TRBJ1-2; tentative D call: TRBD1 (5 bases). V was clipped by 1 base and J by 0 bases, with 9 bases between them. The CDR3 consists of 14 residues. Germline V gives CDR1 SQVTM, CDR2 ANQGSEA. The CDR3 is CSVEGLGANYGYTF. The CDR3 DNA is TGCAGCGTTGAAGGACTAGGGGCTAACTATGGCTACACCTTC.

This clonotype was picked up a small number of times. This rearrangement joins TRBV28 to TRBJ2-7; possibly TRBD1 for D (5 bases). Germline assignment: CDR1 MDHEN and CDR2 SYDVKM. V gave up 10 bases and J gave up 3 bases, with 19 bases separating them. The CDR3 covers 14 residues. CDR3 sequence: CATRDGDSNYEQYF. The CDR3 DNA is TGTGCCACCAGGGATGGAGACAGTAACTACGAGCAGTACTTC.

There are a few counts of this clonotype. The V and J genes are TRBV10-1 and TRBJ2-7; D not certain. The germline gives CDR1 WNHNN, CDR2 SYGVQD (reference sequence). Trimming shortened V by 3 bases and J by 3 bases, and 6 bases separated the two germline ends. The CDR3 contains 12 residues. The CDR3 protein is CASSDQVYEQYF. CDR3 bases: TGCGCCAGCAGTGATCAGGTCTACGAGCAGTACTTC.

This clonotype showed up just a few times. The chain has TRBV3-1 and TRBJ2-6; D call uncertain. The CDR3 has 19 amino acids. The V end was cut by 0 bases, the J end by 0 bases, with 15 bases between. Per germline, CDR1 LGHDT and CDR2 YNNKEL (reference sequence). DNA for the CDR3: TGTGCCAGCAGCCAAGATCGGATAGCTATCACCTCTGGGGCCAACGTCCTGACTTTC. It encodes CASSQDRIAITSGANVLTF.

The chain joins TRBV4-1 to TRBJ2-4, with D perhaps being TRBD1 or TRBD2 (7 bases each). With 0 bases removed from V and 1 base from J, the gap between germline ends came to 13 bases. This CDR3 comprises 17 residues. Germline V CDR1 and CDR2: MGHRA, YSYEKL. The CDR3 nucleotides read TGCGCCAGCAGCCAAGAGCAGGGGGGGATTGCCAAAAACATTCAGTACTTC. Translation: CASSQEQGGIAKNIQYF.

Many counts were recorded for this clonotype. This chain joins TRBV11-2 and TRBJ2-7, with D hard to call. Germline loops: CDR1 SGHAT, CDR2 FQNNGV. The CDR3 totals 14 residues. Trimming removed 0 bases at V and 5 bases at J, with 11 bases between. CDR3 DNA sequence: TGTGCCAGCAGCTTAGACCCTGAGACCCACGAGCAGTACGTC. It is translated as CASSLDPETHEQYV.

This clonotype was seen a handful of times. The V gene is TRBV6-6, the J gene TRBJ1-2, with D unresolved. The V gene's germline CDR1 is MNHNY and CDR2 SVGAGI (reference sequence). The CDR3 spans 16 residues. Trimming left V 0 bases short and J 6 bases short, with 17 bases between. The CDR3 loop is CASSYSISAPSDGYTF. The CDR3 coding sequence is TGTGCCAGCAGTTACTCGATTTCGGCTCCATCGGATGGCTACACCTTC.

The chain combines TRBV4-3 with TRBJ1-5, with D possibly being TRBD1 (6 bases). Per germline, CDR1 LGHNA and CDR2 YSLEER. This CDR3 has 15 residues. V lost 4 bases, J lost 0 bases, and 10 bases lay in between. Here the CDR3 DNA reads TGCGCCAGCAGCCGTGAACAGGGTAGCAATCAGCCCCAGCATTTT. Translated: CASSREQGSNQPQHF.

To note about this clonotype: The CDR3 does not close with the conserved phenylalanine or tryptophan, likely indicating a read error. The chain is built from TRBV20-1 and TRBJ1-6, with TRBD1 matching over 7 bases. Per germline, CDR1 DFQATT and CDR2 SNEGSKA (reference sequence). The CDR3 loop spans 17 amino acids. V lost 3 bases, J lost 0 bases, and 8 bases stayed unmatched. CDR3 coding DNA: TGCAGTGCTAGGGGAGAACAGGGGAGCTCCTATAATTCACCCCTCCACATT. Residues: CSARGEQGSSYNSPLHI.